Following are 5 T cell receptor beta chains from one sample sequenced in a study of Ad26.COV2.S vaccination and SARS-CoV-2 variants. Profiling relied on immunoSEQ multiplex PCR, and the TCRdb table lists in-frame clones only, not all of them. Of about 350,000 clones in the sample, roughly 85% were seen once. Treatment indicated: around 19 received Ad26.COV2.S at low or high dose, single or two shots; about 5 received placebo; per-sample allocation not given. Day 63 following the first vaccine or placebo injection was when the samples were taken. Sequences were derived from peripheral blood, sampled in a trial of Ad26.COV2.S vaccine versus placebo. These receptors came from a person between 18 and 59 years old who received the Ad26.COV2.S COVID-19 vaccine or a placebo.

This rearrangement joins TRBV6-6 to TRBJ1-1, with a tentative D call TRBD1 (6 bases). Germline values: CDR1 MNHNY, CDR2 SVGAGI (reference sequence). The CDR3 totals 13 residues. V shed 0 bases and J shed 7 bases, with 9 bases lying between them. The CDR3 spells CASSYSRTVEAFF. Here the CDR3 DNA reads TGTGCCAGCAGTTACTCGAGGACAGTTGAAGCTTTCTTT.

This rearrangement joins TRBV3-1 (or the pseudogene TRBV3-2) to TRBJ2-5, with D possibly being TRBD2 (6 bases). V was pared by 1 base and J by 13 bases, with 13 bases between. The CDR3 is made up of 12 amino acids. The V gene's germline CDR1 is LGHDT and CDR2 YNNKEL (reference sequence). CDR3 sequence (DNA): TGTGCCAGCAGCCAAGGGGGGGTCACTTCGTACTTC. This translates into CASSQGGVTSYF.

The chain recombines TRBV10-3 with TRBJ2-7, with 10 bases matching TRBD2. V shed 5 bases and J 6 bases; nucleotides not matched to a gene: 16. Looked up from germline, CDR1 is ENHRY and CDR2 is SYGVKD. The CDR3 has 17 amino acids. CDR3 loop: CAISRSGTSDRASEQYF. The CDR3, as DNA: TGTGCCATCAGTCGATCCGGGACTAGCGATCGAGCCTCCGAGCAGTACTTC.

This clone showed up just once. The chain couples TRBV2 to TRBJ2-2, with 8 nucleotides matching TRBD1. The CDR3 has 15 residues. With 6 bases clipped from V and 4 bases from J, the junction kept 7 bases outside the gene matches. The germline gives CDR1 SNHLY, CDR2 FYNNEI. In DNA, the CDR3 is TGTGCCAGCAGCCCAGGACAGGGAGGCACCGGGGAGCTGTTTTTT. It codes for CASSPGQGGTGELFF.

This chain connects TRBV12-3 or TRBV12-4 to TRBJ2-1, with TRBD2 matching over 10 bases. The CDR3 runs to 13 residues. J lost 7 bases, V lost 9 bases, and 6 bases had no gene match. CDR3 protein: CASRAGGRNEQFF. The CDR3 coding sequence is TGTGCCAGTAGAGCGGGGGGGCGGAATGAGCAGTTCTTC.